Below are 9 T cell receptor beta chains sequenced from a single sample in a study of cytotoxic CD8 clonotypes in ibrutinib-treated CLL (dated by TCRdb to the early 2020s). This sample's time point label indicates: approximately eleven months on ibrutinib. Libraries came from the immunoSEQ multiplex PCR assay. TCRdb holds this immuneACCESS table with in-frame rearrangements only. Some clones are missing; in checked studies, unresolved V genes explain under half, and the rest has no known cause. This sample has just over 200,000 clones in its table, and more than 75% of those were observed once. Of the sample, roughly 11% is held by the ten largest clones. Sample: PBMCs, taken after 12 months of ibrutinib treatment. The receptor source for this set is a human donor with chronic lymphocytic leukemia.

The rearrangement links TRBV19 to TRBJ1-5; unclear D gene. Germline values: CDR1 LNHDA, CDR2 SQIVND (reference sequence). V lost 4 bases to trimming and J lost 0 bases, with 10 bases between them. The CDR3 has 15 amino acids. CDR3 nucleotide sequence: TGTGCCAGTAGTAAAGACGGACTTAGCAATCAGCCCCAGCATTTT. Translation: CASSKDGLSNQPQHF.

This clone was detected once. V gene TRBV18 combines with J gene TRBJ1-3; 7 nucleotides align to TRBD1. The trim removed 1 base at V and 0 bases at J, leaving 6 bases unmatched. The germline gives CDR1 KGHSH, CDR2 LQKENI. This CDR3 spans 17 amino acids. CDR3 in DNA: TGTGCCAGCTCACCACACGACAGGGCCTACTCTGGAAACACCATATATTTT. It encodes CASSPHDRAYSGNTIYF.

In DNA form, the CDR3 reads TGTGCCAGCAGCAGACAGACAGGGACCTACGAGCAGTACTTC. Amino acids: CASSRQTGTYEQYF. The chain couples TRBV9 to TRBJ2-7; 7 bases are a match to TRBD1. The germline V gene encodes CDR1 SGDLS and CDR2 YYNGEE. The CDR3 sequence is 14 residues long. Trimming cost V 4 bases and J 2 bases; bases outside gene matches: 6.

The gene calls are TRBV5-4 and TRBJ1-2, with D hard to call. This CDR3 spans 11 amino acids. The germline CDR1 and CDR2 sequences are SGHNT and YYREEE (reference sequence). V was pared by 2 bases and J by 8 bases, with 7 bases between. The CDR3 DNA reads as TGTGCCAGCAGCTTTGGGTGGGGCTACACCTTC. Protein: CASSFGWGYTF.

This clone has a handful of counts. The chain links TRBV6-1 to TRBJ1-2, with 11 bases matching TRBD1. Germline V gene lookup returns CDR1 MNHNS and CDR2 SASEGT. V was clipped by 6 bases and J by 4 bases; unmatched bases: 4. The CDR3 spans 14 residues. CDR3 nucleotides: TGTGCCAGCAGACCCGGGACAGGGGGCTATGGCTACACCTTC. It yields the protein CASRPGTGGYGYTF.

This clone was counted a single time. V is TRBV6-5 and J is TRBJ1-1, with TRBD1 identical over 7 bases. CDR3 length: 13 residues. Germline V gene data show CDR1 as MNHEY and CDR2 as SVGAGI. Unmatched junction bases numbered 3, after V lost 4 bases and J lost 4 bases. The CDR3 DNA sequence: TGTGCCAGCAGTTTGACAGGGATCACTGAAGCTTTCTTT. Encoded protein: CASSLTGITEAFF.

The chain uses TRBV30 and TRBJ2-2, with D maybe TRBD1 (6 bases). The V end was cut by 4 bases, the J end by 6 bases, with 12 bases between. CDR1 GTSNPN and CDR2 SVGIG come from the germline V gene (reference sequence). The CDR3 runs to 13 residues. The DNA of the CDR3 is TGTGCCTGGAAGGGAACAGGGCCCGGGGAGCTGTTTTTT. Its protein is CAWKGTGPGELFF.

The chain is built from TRBV11-3 and TRBJ2-7, with TRBD1 as a possible D gene (5 bases). V lost 5 bases and J lost 5, with 7 bases in between. The germline V gene encodes CDR1 SGHNT and CDR2 YENEEA. This CDR3 comprises 11 residues. DNA of the CDR3: TGTGCCAGCAGCGAAGGGGACGAGCAGTACTTC. Protein product: CASSEGDEQYF.

This chain joins TRBV2 and TRBJ1-2; tentatively, D is TRBD1 (6 bases). The CDR3 is 14 residues long. V lost 8 bases to trimming and J lost 4 bases, with 17 bases between them. Germline CDR1 and CDR2: SNHLY and FYNNEI. CDR3 loop: CASHRKGGFYGYTF. As DNA, the CDR3 is TGTGCCAGCCACCGGAAAGGGGGGTTCTATGGCTACACCTTC.